The sequence of this TCR beta chain was determined in a study of blood T cell repertoires in COVID-19. The authors' processing: Researchers report that nucleated cell counts were estimated from reference gene primer amplification. Libraries were prepared by immunoSEQ multiplex PCR; TCRdb keeps only in-frame clonotypes and omits some of them. The V and J calls and clone size come from that table; D and trimming were worked out from the DNA. The table lists some 83,000 clones, roughly 84% of them singletons. The CDR3 is made up of 14 amino acids. Trimming pared 5 bases from V and 0 bases from J, leaving 10 bases between. CDR1 and CDR2 (germline): KGHSH, LQKENI.

The sequenced material came from peripheral blood. This TCR derives from a man aged 50-59 years with acute or convalescent COVID-19. V is TRBV18 and J is TRBJ1-1; possible D gene TRBD1, 5 bases. The CDR3 spells CASSAGRVNTEAFF. The CDR3 nucleotides read TGTGCCAGCTCAGCAGGGAGGGTGAACACTGAAGCTTTCTTT. Filled out from reference TRBV18 and TRBJ1-1, the complete variable domain reads NAGVMQNPRHLVRRRGQEARLRCSPMKGHSHVYWYRQLPEEGLKFMVYLQKENIIDESGMPKERFSAEFPKEGPSILRIQQVVRGDSAAYFCASSAGRVNTEAFFGQGTRLTVV.